These 30 T cell receptor beta chains were sequenced from one sample in a study of blood T cells in healthy people across ages. Together with a sample-barcoded 5' primer, a J-beta primer mix was included in a second PCR lasting about 6 to 11 cycles. TCRdb reprocessed the 5' RACE reads with MiXCR, giving one entry per CDR3 protein. The table includes about 1.8 million distinct CDR3 sequences, less than 50% detected once. The sequencing sample was made of blood. The receptors here all came from a woman in her forties in good health.

The gene calls are TRBV10-1 and TRBJ2-1, with a weak D call TRBD2 (6 bases). Between the trimmed V and J ends, which lost 8 bases and 8 bases, there was a span of 22 bases. The CDR3 has 15 residues. Germline V CDR1 and CDR2: WNHNN, SYGVQD (reference sequence). CDR3 residues: CASSKAGTPEDEQFF. In nucleotides, the CDR3 is TGCGCCAGCTCAAAGGCGGGGACTCCCGAGGATGAGCAGTTCTTC.

The table lists this clonotype with a few counts. The rearrangement uses TRBV20-1 and TRBJ2-3; TRBD2 is a possible D gene (5 bases). This CDR3 comprises 11 residues. Per the germline V gene, CDR1 is DFQATT and CDR2 is SNEGSKA (reference sequence). Here the CDR3 DNA reads TGCAGCCCTGGTGGAGGCGAGGCGCAGTATTTT. It is translated as CSPGGGEAQYF.

The chain links TRBV24-1 to TRBJ2-1; TRBD1 matches at 9 bases. There are 13 residues in the CDR3. The ends lost 8 bases at V and 10 bases at J; junction bases unmatched: 8. Germline V gives CDR1 KGHDR, CDR2 SFDVKD. CDR3 bases: TGTGCCACCAATATACAGGGGGCCAACGAGCAGTTCTTC. This gives the protein CATNIQGANEQFF.

The chain's CDR3 is CASSLNIGATDTQYF. The CDR3 DNA follows: TGTGCCAGCAGCTTAAATATCGGGGCCACAGATACGCAGTATTTT. The rearrangement uses TRBV7-3 and TRBJ2-3, with D perhaps matching TRBD1 or TRBD2 (5 bases each). Germline-derived CDR1 and CDR2 are SGHTA and FQGTGA. There are 15 residues in the CDR3. V was cut by 1 base and J by 2 bases, with 10 bases left in between.

This clonotype has a handful of counts. The rearrangement links TRBV6-1 to TRBJ2-7; no definite D call. The CDR3 runs 14 residues. Trimming shortened V by 4 bases and J by 2 bases, and 12 bases separated the two germline ends. Germline CDR1 and CDR2: MNHNS and SASEGT. The CDR3 bases are TGTGCCAGCAGTGGGGCAGTCTTAACCTACGAGCAGTACTTC. This sequence encodes CASSGAVLTYEQYF.

This clonotype was counted only a few times. This chain uses TRBV29-1 with TRBJ2-5, with D perhaps TRBD1 (6 bases). V lost 4 bases to trimming and J lost 0 bases, with 6 bases between them. Germline CDR1 is SQVTM and CDR2 is ANQGSEA. This CDR3 has 12 amino acids. DNA of the CDR3: TGCAGCGTTGGGGGGCACCAAGAGACCCAGTACTTC. Its translation: CSVGGHQETQYF.

V usage is TRBV7-2 and J usage is TRBJ2-1, with 12 bases fitting TRBD1. Per germline, CDR1 SGHTA and CDR2 FQGNSA. The CDR3 totals 15 residues. V dropped 3 bases and J dropped 7; count of bases not matched to a gene: 4. This CDR3 reads CASSLGGQGANEQFF. CDR3 coding DNA: TGTGCCAGCAGCTTGGGGGGACAGGGGGCTAATGAGCAGTTCTTC.

There are a few counts of this clonotype. V is TRBV29-1 and J is TRBJ1-2; TRBD1 agrees at 9 bases. J lost 8 bases, V lost 1 base, and 2 bases had no gene match. Germline loops: CDR1 SQVTM, CDR2 ANQGSEA. The CDR3 is 12 amino acids. CDR3 sequence: CSVEGTGDGYTF. As DNA, the CDR3 is TGCAGCGTTGAAGGGACAGGGGACGGCTACACCTTC.

This clonotype turned up a few times. This rearrangement joins TRBV12-3 or TRBV12-4 to TRBJ2-1, with 15 bases identical to TRBD2. V shed 5 bases, J shed 10 bases, and the junction held 9 bases outside the gene matches. This CDR3 is built from 16 residues. The CDR3 loop is CASSRGLAGGRQEQFF. The CDR3 DNA follows: TGTGCCAGCAGTCGGGGACTAGCGGGGGGCCGTCAGGAGCAGTTCTTC.

V gene TRBV12-3 or TRBV12-4 combines with J gene TRBJ2-7; either TRBD1 or TRBD2 may supply D (5 bases each). The CDR3 extends over 12 amino acids. V gave up 8 bases and J gave up 3 bases, with 11 bases separating them. The CDR3 reads CASEGTDYEQYF. The CDR3 DNA is TGTGCCAGCGAGGGGACGGACTACGAGCAGTACTTC.

The gene calls are TRBV20-1 and TRBJ2-3, with unresolved D. The CDR3 length is 14 residues. Germline V gene sequence: CDR1 DFQATT, CDR2 SNEGSKA (reference sequence). V lost 6 bases, J lost 0 bases, and 13 bases lay in between. CDR3: CSAPYPTSTDTQYF. In DNA, the CDR3 is TGCAGTGCCCCCTATCCCACGAGCACAGATACGCAGTATTTT.

V is TRBV29-1 and J is TRBJ2-7, with 8 bases fitting TRBD2. Germline assignment: CDR1 SQVTM and CDR2 ANQGSEA. V lost 1 base, J lost 0 bases, and 8 bases stayed unmatched. This CDR3 contains 16 residues. The CDR3 protein is CSVEAWRGEGSYEQYF. The CDR3 region has the DNA TGCAGCGTTGAAGCTTGGCGGGGGGAGGGCTCCTACGAGCAGTACTTC.

This clonotype was recorded at least ten times. CDR3 in DNA: TGTGCCAGCAAAGATTGGGCGACCTACGAGCAGTACTTC. Translated: CASKDWATYEQYF. The chain carries TRBV27 and TRBJ2-7; D not resolved. The CDR3 sequence is 13 residues long. CDR1 and CDR2 (germline): MNHEY, SMNVEV (reference sequence). Trimming left V 7 bases short and J 2 bases short, with 12 bases between.

This rearrangement joins TRBV9 to TRBJ2-1; D is perhaps TRBD1 (6 bases). CDR3 length: 15 residues. Per the germline V gene, CDR1 is SGDLS and CDR2 is YYNGEE. V was pared by 3 bases and J by 2 bases, with 12 bases between. DNA of the CDR3: TGTGCCAGCAGCGGAAGCAGGGGAGCCTACAATGAGCAGTTCTTC. Amino acids: CASSGSRGAYNEQFF.

The chain couples TRBV10-3 to TRBJ2-1, with 13 bases that match TRBD2. CDR1 and CDR2 from the germline V gene are ENHRY and SYGVKD. The ends lost 5 bases at V and 7 bases at J; junction bases unmatched: 5. There are 15 residues in the CDR3. Written as DNA, the CDR3 is TGTGCCATCAGTTCCGGACTAGCGGGGGTTAATGAGCAGTTCTTC. Its translation: CAISSGLAGVNEQFF.

The V and J genes are TRBV7-2 and TRBJ1-5; D perhaps matches TRBD1 (5 bases). Trimming cost V 0 bases and J 5 bases, with 11 bases left between them. CDR3 length equals 15 residues. CDR1 SGHTA and CDR2 FQGNSA come from the germline V gene. This CDR3 is CASSLAATEYQPQHF. The CDR3 DNA sequence: TGTGCCAGCAGCTTAGCGGCGACAGAGTATCAGCCCCAGCATTTT.

The chain uses TRBV7-2 and TRBJ2-3; D possibly corresponds to TRBD2 (6 bases). From germline, CDR1 is SGHTA and CDR2 FQGNSA. The V and J ends lost 1 base and 5 bases respectively, with 13 bases between them. This CDR3 is 15 amino acids long. CDR3 sequence: CASSLGTILRDTQYF. The CDR3 region has the DNA TGTGCCAGCAGCTTAGGGACTATACTACGAGATACGCAGTATTTT.

This sequence joins TRBV6-2 or TRBV6-3 and TRBJ2-3; D perhaps matches TRBD1 (6 bases). CDR3 size: 15 residues. Deletions cut 6 bases from V and 0 bases from J, with 13 bases between. Germline lookup yields CDR1 MNHEY and CDR2 SVGEGT. This chain's CDR3 is CASRRQVQSTDTQYF. CDR3 in DNA: TGTGCCAGCAGGCGACAGGTTCAGAGCACAGATACGCAGTATTTT.

The chain combines TRBV6-2 or TRBV6-3 with TRBJ1-4; D is unresolved. This CDR3 comprises 13 residues. The germline V gene encodes CDR1 MNHEY and CDR2 SVGEGT. V was shortened by 3 bases and J by 7 bases, with 9 bases between the two germline ends. CDR3 protein: CASSYRVPEKLFF. The DNA for the CDR3 is TGTGCCAGCAGTTATCGGGTGCCTGAAAAACTGTTTTTT.

This CDR3 is CSVDVARVNGYTF. The CDR3 DNA sequence: TGCAGCGTTGACGTGGCCAGGGTTAATGGCTACACCTTC. This chain joins TRBV29-1 and TRBJ1-2, with D perhaps TRBD1 (5 bases). Germline loops: CDR1 SQVTM, CDR2 ANQGSEA. V was pared by 3 bases and J by 6 bases, with 14 bases between. The CDR3 runs to 13 residues.

The V call is TRBV24-1, the J call TRBJ1-2, with D possibly matching TRBD1 (5 bases). The CDR3 consists of 14 residues. Trimming removed 5 bases at V and 2 bases at J, with 11 bases between. Germline CDR1 reads KGHDR; CDR2 reads SFDVKD. CDR3: CATSGGRDNYGYTF. The CDR3 nucleotides are TGTGCCACCAGTGGTGGCAGGGACAACTATGGCTACACCTTC.

A word on this clonotype: At one of its ends the junction is not consistent with the germline gene, which may arise from a read error. The chain uses TRBV7-8 and TRBJ1-2; perhaps TRBD1 as D (6 bases). CDR1 and CDR2 from the germline V gene are SGHVS and FQNEAQ. This CDR3 has 15 amino acids. The CDR3 nucleotides read TGTGCCAACAGCTCGGACTGGGACAAAAACTATGGCTACACCTTC. The encoded protein is CANSSDWDKNYGYTF.

This clonotype turned up a few times. The chain is built from TRBV20-1 and TRBJ2-7; TRBD2 matches at 9 bases. J lost 2 bases, V lost 0 bases, and 5 bases had no gene match. The CDR3 contains 15 residues. The V gene's germline CDR1 is DFQATT and CDR2 SNEGSKA (reference sequence). The CDR3 region has the DNA TGCAGTGCTAGAGAGGGGCGGGGGGGCGCCTACGAGCAGTACTTC. It yields the protein CSAREGRGGAYEQYF.

This clonotype has just a few counts. The V and J genes are TRBV5-1 and TRBJ2-4, with 7 bases lining up with TRBD1. With V trimmed by 1 base and J by 0 bases, 7 bases remained unmatched. CDR1 and CDR2 from the germline V gene are SGHRS and YFSETQ. This CDR3 has 17 amino acids. This CDR3 is CASSLPQGELAKNIQYF. DNA of the CDR3: TGCGCCAGCAGCTTGCCCCAGGGGGAGCTAGCCAAAAACATTCAGTACTTC.

This clonotype has only a few counts. The chain carries TRBV29-1 and TRBJ2-7; D remains unclear. Germline V gene sequence: CDR1 SQVTM, CDR2 ANQGSEA. The CDR3 loop spans 11 amino acids. The ends were cut back, 6 bases at V and 4 bases at J, with 10 bases in the middle. The CDR3 here is CSVAAAYEQYF. CDR3 nucleotide sequence: TGCAGCGTGGCCGCAGCGTACGAGCAGTACTTC.

CDR3 region: CASSLPESDEQYF. CDR3 coding DNA: TGTGCCAGCAGCTTACCTGAATCCGACGAGCAGTACTTC. V gene TRBV7-9 combines with J gene TRBJ2-7; D gene unclear. Germline V gene data show CDR1 as SEHNR and CDR2 as FQNEAQ (reference sequence). V lost 2 bases and J 5 bases, leaving 10 bases between the germline ends. This CDR3 spans 13 amino acids.

The CDR3 reads CASSYLRGQAGRRTEAFF. The CDR3 DNA sequence: TGTGCCAGCAGTTACTTAAGGGGGCAGGCCGGTAGGAGAACTGAAGCTTTCTTT. The J gene is TRBJ1-1, the V gene TRBV6-2 or TRBV6-3; 7 nucleotides match TRBD1. V lost 1 base to trimming and J lost 5 bases; unmatched junction nucleotides: 16. The V gene's germline CDR1 is MNHEY and CDR2 SVGEGT. This CDR3 contains 18 residues.

The V call is TRBV5-1, the J call TRBJ1-6; no reliable D call. Per germline, CDR1 SGHRS and CDR2 YFSETQ. The CDR3 sequence is 17 residues long. The V end was cut by 4 bases, the J end by 10 bases, with 24 bases between. The CDR3 spells CASSPGPTGARESPLHF. The CDR3 DNA follows: TGCGCCAGCAGCCCCGGACCCACGGGAGCACGGGAATCACCCCTCCACTTT. Looking up the rest from reference TRBV5-1 and TRBJ1-6 gives the full variable domain: KAGVTQTPRYLIKTRGQQVTLSCSPISGHRSVSWYQQTPGQGLQFLFEYFSETQRNKGNFPGRFSGRQFSNSRSEMNVSTLELGDSALYLCASSPGPTGARESPLHFGNGTRLTVT.

This clonotype was found a few times. The genes are TRBV2 and TRBJ2-1; 7 bases match TRBD1. The CDR3 spans 14 residues. J gave up 7 bases and V 7 bases, and 10 bases lay outside the gene matches. Germline V gives CDR1 SNHLY, CDR2 FYNNEI. CDR3 DNA sequence: TGTGCCAGCACCAAACTGGGACAGACGAATGAGCAGTTCTTC. Residues: CASTKLGQTNEQFF.

This clonotype was counted a few times. J is TRBJ1-1 and V is TRBV12-3 or TRBV12-4; D is unresolved. CDR3 length: 13 amino acids. V was shortened by 1 base and J by 4 bases, with 7 bases between the two germline ends. As DNA, the CDR3 is TGTGCCAGCAGTTTAGACTGGGGCACTGAAGCTTTCTTT. It translates to CASSLDWGTEAFF.